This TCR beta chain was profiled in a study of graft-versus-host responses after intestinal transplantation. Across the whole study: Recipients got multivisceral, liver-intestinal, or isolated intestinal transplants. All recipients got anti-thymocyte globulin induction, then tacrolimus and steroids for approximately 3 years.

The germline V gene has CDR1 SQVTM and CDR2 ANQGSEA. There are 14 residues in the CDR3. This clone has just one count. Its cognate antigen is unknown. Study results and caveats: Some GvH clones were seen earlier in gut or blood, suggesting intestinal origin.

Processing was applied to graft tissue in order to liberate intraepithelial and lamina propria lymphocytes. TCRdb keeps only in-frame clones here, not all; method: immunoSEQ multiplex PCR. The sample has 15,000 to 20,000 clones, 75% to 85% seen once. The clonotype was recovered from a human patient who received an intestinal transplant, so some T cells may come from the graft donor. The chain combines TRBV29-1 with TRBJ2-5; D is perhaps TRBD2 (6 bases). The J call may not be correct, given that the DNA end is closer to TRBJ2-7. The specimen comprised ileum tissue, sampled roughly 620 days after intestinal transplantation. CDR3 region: CSVVRDSSAYEQYF. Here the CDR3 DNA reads TGCAGCGTTGTCCGGGACTCCTCAGCCTACGAGCAGTACTTC.